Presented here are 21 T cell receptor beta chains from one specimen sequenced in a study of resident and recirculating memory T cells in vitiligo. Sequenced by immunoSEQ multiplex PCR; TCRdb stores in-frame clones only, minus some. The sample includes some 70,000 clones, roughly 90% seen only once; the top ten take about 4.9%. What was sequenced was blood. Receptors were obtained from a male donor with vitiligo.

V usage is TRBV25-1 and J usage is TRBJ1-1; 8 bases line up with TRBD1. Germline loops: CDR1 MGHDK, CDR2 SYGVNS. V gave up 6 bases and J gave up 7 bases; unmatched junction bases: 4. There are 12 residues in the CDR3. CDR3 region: CASRETGDEAFF. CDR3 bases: TGTGCCAGCAGAGAGACAGGGGATGAAGCTTTCTTT.

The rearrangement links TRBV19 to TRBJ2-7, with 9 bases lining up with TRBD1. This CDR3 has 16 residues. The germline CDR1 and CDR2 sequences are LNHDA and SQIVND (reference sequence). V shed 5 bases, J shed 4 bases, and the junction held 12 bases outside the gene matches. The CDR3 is CASSPVAGTGRYEQYF. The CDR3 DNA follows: TGTGCCAGTAGTCCCGTCGCGGGGACAGGGAGGTACGAGCAGTACTTC.

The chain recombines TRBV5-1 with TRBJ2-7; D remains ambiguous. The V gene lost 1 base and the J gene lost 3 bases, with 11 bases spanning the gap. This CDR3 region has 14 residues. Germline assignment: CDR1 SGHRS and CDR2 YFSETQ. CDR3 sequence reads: CASSLTDPSYEQYF. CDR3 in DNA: TGCGCCAGCAGCTTGACAGATCCGAGCTACGAGCAGTACTTC.

The CDR3 sequence is CAISSGTGDGYTF. Here the CDR3 DNA reads TGTGCCATCAGCTCCGGGACAGGGGATGGCTACACCTTC. The chain joins TRBV10-3 to TRBJ1-2, with 10 positions matching TRBD1. V was clipped by 6 bases and J by 6 bases; unmatched bases: 4. There are 13 residues in the CDR3. Per germline, CDR1 ENHRY and CDR2 SYGVKD.

The CDR3 region is CASSLDSKYGYTF. The CDR3 bases are TGCGCCAGCAGCTTGGACAGCAAGTATGGCTACACCTTC. V and J are TRBV5-1 and TRBJ1-2; D call uncertain. Per the germline V gene, CDR1 is SGHRS and CDR2 is YFSETQ. V dropped 0 bases and J dropped 5 bases, with 8 bases sitting between them. The CDR3 runs to 13 residues.

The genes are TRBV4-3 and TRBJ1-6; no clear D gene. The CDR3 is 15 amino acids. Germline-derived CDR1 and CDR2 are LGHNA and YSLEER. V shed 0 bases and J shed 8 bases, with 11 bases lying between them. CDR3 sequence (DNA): TGCGCCAGCAGCCAAGATCTCAACAGCTATTCACCCCTCCACTTT. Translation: CASSQDLNSYSPLHF.

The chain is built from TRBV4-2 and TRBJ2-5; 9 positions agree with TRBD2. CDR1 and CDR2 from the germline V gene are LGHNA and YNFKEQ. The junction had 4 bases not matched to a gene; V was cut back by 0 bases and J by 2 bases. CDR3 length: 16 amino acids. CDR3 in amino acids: CASSQDGAGGQETQYF. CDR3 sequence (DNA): TGTGCCAGCAGCCAAGACGGGGCGGGGGGGCAAGAGACCCAGTACTTC.

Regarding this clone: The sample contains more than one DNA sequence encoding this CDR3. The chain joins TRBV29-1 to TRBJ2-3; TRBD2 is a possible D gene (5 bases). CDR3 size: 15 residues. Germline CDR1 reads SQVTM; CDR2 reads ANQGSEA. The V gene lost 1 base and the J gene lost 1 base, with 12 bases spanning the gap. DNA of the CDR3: TGCAGCGTTGAAGCGACGGGGTCTGGCACAGATACGCAGTATTTT. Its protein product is CSVEATGSGTDTQYF.

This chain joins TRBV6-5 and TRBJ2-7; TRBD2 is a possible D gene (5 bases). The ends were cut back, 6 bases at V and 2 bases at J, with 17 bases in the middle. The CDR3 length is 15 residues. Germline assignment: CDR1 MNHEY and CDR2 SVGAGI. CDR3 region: CASSPDGGSPYEQYF. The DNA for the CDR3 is TGTGCCAGCAGCCCGGACGGAGGCTCTCCCTACGAGCAGTACTTC.

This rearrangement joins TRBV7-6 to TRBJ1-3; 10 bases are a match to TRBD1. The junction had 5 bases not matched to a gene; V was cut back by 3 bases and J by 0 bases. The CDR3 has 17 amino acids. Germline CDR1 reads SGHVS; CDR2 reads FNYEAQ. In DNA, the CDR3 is TGTGCCAGCAGCTTGGGGACAGGGGAATACTCTGGAAACACCATATATTTT. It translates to CASSLGTGEYSGNTIYF.

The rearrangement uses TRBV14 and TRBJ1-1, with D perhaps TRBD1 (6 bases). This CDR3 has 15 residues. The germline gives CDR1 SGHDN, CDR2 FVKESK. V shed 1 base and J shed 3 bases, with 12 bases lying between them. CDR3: CASSQGRGRYTEAFF. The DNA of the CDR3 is TGTGCCAGCAGCCAAGGCAGGGGTCGGTACACTGAAGCTTTCTTT.

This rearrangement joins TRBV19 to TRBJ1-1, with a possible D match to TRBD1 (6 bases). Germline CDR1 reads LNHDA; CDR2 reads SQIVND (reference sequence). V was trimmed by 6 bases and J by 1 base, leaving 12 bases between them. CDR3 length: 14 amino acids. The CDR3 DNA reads TGTGCCAGTAGATACAGGGACCGGAACACTGAAGCTTTCTTT. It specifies CASRYRDRNTEAFF.

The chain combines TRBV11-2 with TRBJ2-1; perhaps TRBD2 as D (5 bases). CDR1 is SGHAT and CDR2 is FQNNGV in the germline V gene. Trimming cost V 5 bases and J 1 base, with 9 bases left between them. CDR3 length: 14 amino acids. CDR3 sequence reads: CASSPGNSYNEQFF. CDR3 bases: TGTGCCAGCAGCCCCGGGAATTCCTACAATGAGCAGTTCTTC. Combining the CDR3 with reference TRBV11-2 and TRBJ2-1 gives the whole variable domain EAGVAQSPRYKIIEKRQSVAFWCNPISGHATLYWYQQILGQGPKLLIQFQNNGVVDDSQLPKDRFSAERLKGVDSTLKIQPAKLEDSAVYLCASSPGNSYNEQFFGPGTRLTVL.

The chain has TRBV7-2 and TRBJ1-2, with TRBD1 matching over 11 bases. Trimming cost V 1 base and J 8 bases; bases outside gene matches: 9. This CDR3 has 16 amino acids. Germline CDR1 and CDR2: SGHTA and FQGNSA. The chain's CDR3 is CASSLVAGQGAGGYTF. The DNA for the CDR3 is TGTGCCAGCAGCTTAGTAGCCGGACAGGGGGCCGGGGGCTACACCTTC.

The CDR3 spells CASSISRNTEAFF. Here the CDR3 DNA reads TGTGCCAGTAGTATTAGCAGGAACACTGAAGCTTTCTTT. This chain connects TRBV19 to TRBJ1-1; D gene uncertain. Per germline, CDR1 LNHDA and CDR2 SQIVND (reference sequence). Trimming left V 3 bases short and J 1 base short, with 6 bases between. This CDR3 has 13 amino acids.

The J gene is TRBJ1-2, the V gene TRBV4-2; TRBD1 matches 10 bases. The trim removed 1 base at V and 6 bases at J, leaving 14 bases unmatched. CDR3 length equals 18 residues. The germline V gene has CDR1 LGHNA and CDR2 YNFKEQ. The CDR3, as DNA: TGTGCCAGCAGCCAAGGGACAGGGGGACCTAGTCCTCTAGATGGCTACACCTTC. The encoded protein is CASSQGTGGPSPLDGYTF.

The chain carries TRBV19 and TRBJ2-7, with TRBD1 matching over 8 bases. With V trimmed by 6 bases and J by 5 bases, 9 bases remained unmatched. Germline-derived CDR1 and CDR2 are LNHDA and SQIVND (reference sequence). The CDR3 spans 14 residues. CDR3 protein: CASRQGATFDEQYF. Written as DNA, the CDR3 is TGTGCCAGTAGGCAGGGGGCGACTTTTGACGAGCAGTACTTC.

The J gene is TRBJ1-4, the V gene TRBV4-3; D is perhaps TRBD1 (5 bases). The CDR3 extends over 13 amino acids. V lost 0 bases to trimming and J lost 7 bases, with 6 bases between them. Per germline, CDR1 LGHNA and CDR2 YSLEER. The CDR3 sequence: CASSQEGGEKLFF. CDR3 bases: TGCGCCAGCAGCCAAGAGGGGGGTGAAAAACTGTTTTTT.

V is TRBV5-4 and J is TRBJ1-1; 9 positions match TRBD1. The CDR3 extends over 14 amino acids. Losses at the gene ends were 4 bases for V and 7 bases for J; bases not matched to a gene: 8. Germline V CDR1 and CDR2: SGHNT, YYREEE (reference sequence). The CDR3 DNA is TGTGCCAGCAGCACCCGGACAGGGGTCGTTGAAGCTTTCTTT. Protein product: CASSTRTGVVEAFF. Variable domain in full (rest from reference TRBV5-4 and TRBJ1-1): ETGVTQSPTHLIKTRGQQVTLRCSSQSGHNTVSWYQQALGQGPQFIFQYYREEENGRGNFPPRFSGLQFPNYSSELNVNALELDDSALYLCASSTRTGVVEAFFGQGTRLTVV.

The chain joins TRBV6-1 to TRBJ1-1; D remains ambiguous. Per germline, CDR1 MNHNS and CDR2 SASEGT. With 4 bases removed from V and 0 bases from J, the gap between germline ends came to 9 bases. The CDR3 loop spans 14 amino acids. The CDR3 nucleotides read TGTGCCAGCAGTGGTGGAGGCATGAACACTGAAGCTTTCTTT. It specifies CASSGGGMNTEAFF.

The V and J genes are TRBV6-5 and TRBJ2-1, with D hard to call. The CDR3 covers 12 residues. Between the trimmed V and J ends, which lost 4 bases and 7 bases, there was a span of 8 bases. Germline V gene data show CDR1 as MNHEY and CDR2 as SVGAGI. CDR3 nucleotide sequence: TGTGCCAGCAGTTCGACATCAAATGAGCAGTTCTTC. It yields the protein CASSSTSNEQFF.